This T cell receptor (beta chain) came from a study of human T cells and chemical hapten exposure. Study at large: Sensitization was performed using 2% DPC on a roughly 2 cm by roughly 2 cm upper inner arm skin site.

In the case of this clonotype: Its antigen is unknown. A read error is possible here, since a much larger clone lies one base away.

Study-wide points: Patch test score tracked positively with PT1 expanded TCR counts.

TCRdb re-derived calls from the RACE reads in MiXCR, one entry per CDR3 protein. The repertoire holds roughly 120,000 distinct CDR3 sequences, with roughly a tenth as singletons. This CDR3 region has 14 residues. The germline gives CDR1 SGHDN, CDR2 FVKESK. The time point denotes: patch test 2, 6 weeks after DPC sensitization. Treatment described: therapeutic diphenylcyclopropenone sensitization with weekly scalp DPC. The sequenced sample was whole blood, obtained in connection with sensitization to the hapten diphenylcyclopropenone (DPC). This TCR was sampled from a woman in her thirties or forties with alopecia areata. Some clones in this sample may be carry-over from other donors' samples. This chain connects TRBV14 to TRBJ1-3, with no clear D. CDR3 residues: CASSQTGSGNTICF. The CDR3 coding sequence is TGTGCCAGCAGCCAGACCGGCTCTGGAAACACCATATGTTTT.